The sequence of this T cell receptor beta chain was determined in a study of shared clonotypes between healthy human individuals. Authors' methods: ImmunoSEQ output lacked quality scores and full-length reads, limiting matched filtering. Using immunoSEQ multiplex PCR, the repertoire was profiled, and TCRdb retains in-frame clones only, with some absent. The V and J calls and clone size are taken from that table; D and trimming were inferred from the DNA. The data hold about 2 million clones, with approximately 94% observed a single time. Trimming shortened V by 1 base and J by 1 base, and 8 bases separated the two germline ends. CDR3 size: 14 residues. Germline V lookup: CDR1 MGHRA, CDR2 YSYEKL. As defined, naive CD8 cells were CD45RO-negative and positively selected for CCR7, with terminally differentiated effector memory CD45RA+ cells excluded. Details on this clone: The same CDR3 is also encoded by other DNA sequences in this sample.

The rearrangement uses TRBV4-1 and TRBJ2-7; maybe TRBD2 (6 bases). Source material: naive CD8+ T cells sorted from blood. The receptor was isolated from a man younger than 30 in good health. CDR3 sequence (DNA): TGCGCCAGCAGCCAAGGGCGGGGATCCTACGAGCAGTACTTC. Protein sequence: CASSQGRGSYEQYF.